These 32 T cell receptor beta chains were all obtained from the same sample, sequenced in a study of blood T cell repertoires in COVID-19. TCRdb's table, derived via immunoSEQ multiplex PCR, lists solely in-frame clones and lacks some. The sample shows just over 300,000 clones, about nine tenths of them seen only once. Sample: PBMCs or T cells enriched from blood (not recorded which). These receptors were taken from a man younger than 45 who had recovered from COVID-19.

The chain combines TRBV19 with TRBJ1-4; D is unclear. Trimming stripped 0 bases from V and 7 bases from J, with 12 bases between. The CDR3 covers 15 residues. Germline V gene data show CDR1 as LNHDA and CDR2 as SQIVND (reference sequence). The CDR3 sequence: CASSIDRLAGEKLFF. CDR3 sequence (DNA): TGTGCCAGTAGTATAGACAGGCTCGCGGGTGAAAAACTGTTTTTT.

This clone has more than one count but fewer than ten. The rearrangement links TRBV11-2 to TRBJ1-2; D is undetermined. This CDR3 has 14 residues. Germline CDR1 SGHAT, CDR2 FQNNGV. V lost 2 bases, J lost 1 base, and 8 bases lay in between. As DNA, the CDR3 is TGTGCCAGCAGCTTAAACTCCGGTAACTATGGCTACACCTTC. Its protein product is CASSLNSGNYGYTF.

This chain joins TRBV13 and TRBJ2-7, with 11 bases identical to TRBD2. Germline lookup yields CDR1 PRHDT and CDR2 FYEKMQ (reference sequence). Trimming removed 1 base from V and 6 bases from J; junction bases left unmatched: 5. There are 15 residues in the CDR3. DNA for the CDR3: TGTGCCAGCAGCTTAGCAACTAGCGGGGGACGCGAGCAGTACTTC. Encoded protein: CASSLATSGGREQYF.

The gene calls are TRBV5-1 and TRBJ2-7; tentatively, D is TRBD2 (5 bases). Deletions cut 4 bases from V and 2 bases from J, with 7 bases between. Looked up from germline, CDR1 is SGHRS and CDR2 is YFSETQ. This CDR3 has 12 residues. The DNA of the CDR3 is TGCGCCAGCAGCCCCGGGGCCTACGAGCAGTACTTC. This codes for CASSPGAYEQYF.

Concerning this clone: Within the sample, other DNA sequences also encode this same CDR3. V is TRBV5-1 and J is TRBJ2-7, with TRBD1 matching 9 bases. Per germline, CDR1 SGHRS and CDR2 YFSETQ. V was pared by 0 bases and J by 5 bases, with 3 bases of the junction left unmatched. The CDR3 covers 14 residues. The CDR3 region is CASSLVGQGNEQYF. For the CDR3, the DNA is TGCGCCAGCAGCTTGGTTGGACAGGGGAACGAGCAGTACTTC.

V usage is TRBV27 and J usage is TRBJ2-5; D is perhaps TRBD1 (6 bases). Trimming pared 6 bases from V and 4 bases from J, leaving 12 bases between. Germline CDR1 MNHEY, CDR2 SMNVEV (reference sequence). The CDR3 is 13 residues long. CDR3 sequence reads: CASRPDSSETQYF. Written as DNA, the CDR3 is TGTGCCAGCAGACCGGACAGCTCAGAGACCCAGTACTTC.

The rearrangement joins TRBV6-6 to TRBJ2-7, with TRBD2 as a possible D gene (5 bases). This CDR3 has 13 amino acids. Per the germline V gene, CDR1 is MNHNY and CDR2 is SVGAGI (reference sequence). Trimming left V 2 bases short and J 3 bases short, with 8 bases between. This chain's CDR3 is CASSYERSYEQYF. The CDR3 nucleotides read TGTGCCAGCAGTTACGAGCGGAGCTACGAGCAGTACTTC.

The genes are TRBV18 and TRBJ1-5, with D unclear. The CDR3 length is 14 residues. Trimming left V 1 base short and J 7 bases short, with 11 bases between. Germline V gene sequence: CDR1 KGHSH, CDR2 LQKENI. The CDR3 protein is CASSPLSGEQPQHF. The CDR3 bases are TGTGCCAGCTCACCACTTTCCGGGGAGCAGCCCCAGCATTTT.

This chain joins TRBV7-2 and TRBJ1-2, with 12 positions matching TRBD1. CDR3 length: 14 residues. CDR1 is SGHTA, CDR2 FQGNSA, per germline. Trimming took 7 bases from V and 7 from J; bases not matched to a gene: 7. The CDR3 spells CASTTGQGARGYTF. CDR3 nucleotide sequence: TGTGCCAGCACCACGGGACAGGGGGCGCGTGGCTACACCTTC.

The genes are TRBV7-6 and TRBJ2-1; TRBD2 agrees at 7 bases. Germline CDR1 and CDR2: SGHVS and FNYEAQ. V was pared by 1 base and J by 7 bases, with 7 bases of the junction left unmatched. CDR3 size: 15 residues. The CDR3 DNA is TGTGCCAGCAGCTTAGGTCTAGCGGTATCGAATGAGCAGTTCTTC. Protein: CASSLGLAVSNEQFF.

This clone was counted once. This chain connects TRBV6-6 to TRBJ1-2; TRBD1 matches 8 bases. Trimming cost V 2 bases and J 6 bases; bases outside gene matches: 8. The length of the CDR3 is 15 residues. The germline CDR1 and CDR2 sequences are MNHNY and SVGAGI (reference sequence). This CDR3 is CASSYTLGTGHGYTF. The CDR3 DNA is TGTGCCAGCAGTTACACCCTCGGGACAGGTCATGGCTACACCTTC.

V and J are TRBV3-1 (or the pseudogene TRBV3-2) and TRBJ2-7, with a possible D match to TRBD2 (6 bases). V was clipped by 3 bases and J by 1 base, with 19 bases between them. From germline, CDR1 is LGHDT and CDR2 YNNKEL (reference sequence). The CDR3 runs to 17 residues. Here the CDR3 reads CASSQKPWDSWSYEQYF. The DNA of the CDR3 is TGTGCCAGCAGCCAGAAGCCCTGGGACTCCTGGTCCTACGAGCAGTACTTC.

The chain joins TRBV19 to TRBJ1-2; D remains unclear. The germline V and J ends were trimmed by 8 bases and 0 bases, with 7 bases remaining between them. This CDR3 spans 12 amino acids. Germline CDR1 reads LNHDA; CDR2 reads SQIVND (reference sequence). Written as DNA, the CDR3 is TGTGCCAGTTCTCTTCCTAACTATGGCTACACCTTC. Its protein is CASSLPNYGYTF.

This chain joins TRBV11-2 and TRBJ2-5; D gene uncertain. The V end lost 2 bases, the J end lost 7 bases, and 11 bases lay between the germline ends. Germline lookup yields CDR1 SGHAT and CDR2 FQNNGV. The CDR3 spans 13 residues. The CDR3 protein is CASSLKPGATQYF. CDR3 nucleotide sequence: TGTGCCAGCAGCTTAAAACCCGGAGCGACCCAGTACTTC.

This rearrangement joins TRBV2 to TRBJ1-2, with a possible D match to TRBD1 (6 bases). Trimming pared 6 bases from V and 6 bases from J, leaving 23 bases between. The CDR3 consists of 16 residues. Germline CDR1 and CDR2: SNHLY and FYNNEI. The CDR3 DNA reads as TGTGCCAGCAGCGCCGCCGGGGGGGGCATCAAGGATGGCTACACCTTC. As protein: CASSAAGGGIKDGYTF.

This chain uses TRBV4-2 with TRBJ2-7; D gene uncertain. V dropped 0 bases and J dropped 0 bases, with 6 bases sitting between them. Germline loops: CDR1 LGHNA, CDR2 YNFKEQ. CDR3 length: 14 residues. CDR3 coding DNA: TGTGCCAGCAGCCAAGAGTCCGGCTCCTACGAGCAGTACTTC. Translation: CASSQESGSYEQYF.

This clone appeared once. The CDR3 loop reads CASSQDRGSSPLHF. The DNA for the CDR3 is TGTGCCAGCAGCCAGGATAGGGGGTCTTCACCCCTCCACTTT. This rearrangement joins TRBV3-1 (or the pseudogene TRBV3-2) to TRBJ1-6; tentative D call: TRBD1 (6 bases). V was clipped by 3 bases and J by 9 bases, with 12 bases between them. The CDR3 extends over 14 amino acids. In germline, CDR1 is LGHDT, CDR2 YNNKEL (reference sequence).

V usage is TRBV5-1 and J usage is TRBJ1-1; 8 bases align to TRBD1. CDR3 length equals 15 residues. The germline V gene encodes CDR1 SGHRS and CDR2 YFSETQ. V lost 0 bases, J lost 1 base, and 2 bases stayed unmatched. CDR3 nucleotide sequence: TGCGCCAGCAGCTTGGCGGGACAGGAGAACACTGAAGCTTTCTTT. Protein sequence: CASSLAGQENTEAFF. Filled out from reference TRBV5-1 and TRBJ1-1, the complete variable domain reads KAGVTQTPRYLIKTRGQQVTLSCSPISGHRSVSWYQQTPGQGLQFLFEYFSETQRNKGNFPGRFSGRQFSNSRSEMNVSTLELGDSALYLCASSLAGQENTEAFFGQGTRLTVV.

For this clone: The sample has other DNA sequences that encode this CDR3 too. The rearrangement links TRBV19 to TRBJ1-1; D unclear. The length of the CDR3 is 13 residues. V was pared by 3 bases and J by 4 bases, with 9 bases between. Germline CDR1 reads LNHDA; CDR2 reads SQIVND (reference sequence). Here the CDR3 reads CASSISGVTEAFF. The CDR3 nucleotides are TGTGCCAGTAGTATTTCTGGAGTCACTGAAGCTTTCTTT.

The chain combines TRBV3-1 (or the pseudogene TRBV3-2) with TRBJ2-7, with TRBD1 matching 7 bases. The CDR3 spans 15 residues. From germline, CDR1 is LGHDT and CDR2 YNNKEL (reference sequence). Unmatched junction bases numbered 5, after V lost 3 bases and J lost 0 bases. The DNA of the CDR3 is TGTGCCAGCAGCCAGAACCGGGACAGCTCCTACGAGCAGTACTTC. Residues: CASSQNRDSSYEQYF.

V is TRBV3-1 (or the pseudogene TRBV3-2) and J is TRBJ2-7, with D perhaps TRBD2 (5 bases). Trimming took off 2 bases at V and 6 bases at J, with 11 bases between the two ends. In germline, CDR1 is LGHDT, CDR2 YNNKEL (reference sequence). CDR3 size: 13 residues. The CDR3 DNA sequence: TGTGCCAGCAGCCAAACAAGCCGGGGCGAGCAGTACTTC. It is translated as CASSQTSRGEQYF.

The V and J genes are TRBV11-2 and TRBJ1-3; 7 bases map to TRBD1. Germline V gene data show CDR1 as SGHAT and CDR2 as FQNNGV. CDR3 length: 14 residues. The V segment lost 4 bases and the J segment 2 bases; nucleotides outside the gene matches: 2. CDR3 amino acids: CASSSQGPGNTIYF. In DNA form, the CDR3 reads TGTGCCAGCAGCTCACAGGGGCCTGGAAACACCATATATTTT.

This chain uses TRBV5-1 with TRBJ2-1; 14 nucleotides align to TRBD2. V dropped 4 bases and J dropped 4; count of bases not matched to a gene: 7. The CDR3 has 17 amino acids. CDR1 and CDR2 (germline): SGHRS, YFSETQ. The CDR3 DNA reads TGCGCCAGCAGCCCCTGGACTAGCGGGGGGAGGTACAATGAGCAGTTCTTC. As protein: CASSPWTSGGRYNEQFF.

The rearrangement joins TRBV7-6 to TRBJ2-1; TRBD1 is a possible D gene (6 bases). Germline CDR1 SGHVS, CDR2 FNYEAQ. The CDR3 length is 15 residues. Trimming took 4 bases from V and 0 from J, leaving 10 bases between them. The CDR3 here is CASSSDRSSYNEQFF. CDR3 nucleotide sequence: TGTGCCAGCAGCTCGGACAGAAGCTCCTACAATGAGCAGTTCTTC.

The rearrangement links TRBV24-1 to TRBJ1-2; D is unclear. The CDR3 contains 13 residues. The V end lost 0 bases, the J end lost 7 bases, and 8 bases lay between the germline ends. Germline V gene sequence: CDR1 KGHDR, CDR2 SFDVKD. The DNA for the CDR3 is TGTGCCACCAGTGATTTGAGAGGTGGTGGCTACACCTTC. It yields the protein CATSDLRGGGYTF.

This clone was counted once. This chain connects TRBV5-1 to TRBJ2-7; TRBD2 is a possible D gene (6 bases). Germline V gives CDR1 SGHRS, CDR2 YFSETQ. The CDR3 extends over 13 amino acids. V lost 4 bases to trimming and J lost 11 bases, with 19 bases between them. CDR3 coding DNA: TGCGCCAGCAGCGAGACCGGGACTCCCAGGGAGTACTTC. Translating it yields CASSETGTPREYF.

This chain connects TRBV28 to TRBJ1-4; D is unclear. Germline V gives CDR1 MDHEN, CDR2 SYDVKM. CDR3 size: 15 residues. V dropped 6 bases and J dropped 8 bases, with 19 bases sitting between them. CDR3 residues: CASSPWRPRREKLFF. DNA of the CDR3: TGTGCCAGCAGCCCCTGGCGGCCACGCCGGGAAAAACTGTTTTTT.

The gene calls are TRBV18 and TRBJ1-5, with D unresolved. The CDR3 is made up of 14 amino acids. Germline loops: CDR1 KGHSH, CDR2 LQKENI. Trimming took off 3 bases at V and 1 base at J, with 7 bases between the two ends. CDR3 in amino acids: CASSPSGSNQPQHF. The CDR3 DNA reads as TGTGCCAGCTCACCCTCCGGGAGCAATCAGCCCCAGCATTTT.

The chain's CDR3 is CASGRTGDNSPLHF. The CDR3 coding sequence is TGCGCCAGCGGTAGAACAGGGGATAATTCACCCCTCCACTTT. The genes are TRBV5-1 and TRBJ1-6; 7 bases align to TRBD1. Trimming at V came to 7 bases and at J to 5 bases, leaving 6 bases not matched to a gene. CDR1 is SGHRS, CDR2 YFSETQ, per germline. The length of the CDR3 is 14 residues.

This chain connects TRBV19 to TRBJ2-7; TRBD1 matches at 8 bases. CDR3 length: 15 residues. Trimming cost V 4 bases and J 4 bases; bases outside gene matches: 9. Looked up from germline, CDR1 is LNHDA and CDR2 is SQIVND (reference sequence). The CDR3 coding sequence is TGTGCCAGTAGTACCGACAGGGGCGCCTATTACGAGCAGTACTTC. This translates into CASSTDRGAYYEQYF.

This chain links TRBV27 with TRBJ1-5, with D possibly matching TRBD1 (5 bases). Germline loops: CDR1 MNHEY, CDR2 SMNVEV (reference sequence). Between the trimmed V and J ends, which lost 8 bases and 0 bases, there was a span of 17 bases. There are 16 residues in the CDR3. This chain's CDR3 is CASSPSGVYSNQPQHF. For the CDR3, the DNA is TGTGCCAGCTCCCCATCGGGGGTCTATAGCAATCAGCCCCAGCATTTT.

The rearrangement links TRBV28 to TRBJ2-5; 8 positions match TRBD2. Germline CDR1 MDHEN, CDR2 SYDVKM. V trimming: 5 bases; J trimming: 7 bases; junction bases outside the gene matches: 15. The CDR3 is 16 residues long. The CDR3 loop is CASSTLGQSGGGTQYF. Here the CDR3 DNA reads TGTGCCAGCAGTACCCTCGGTCAGAGCGGGGGAGGGACCCAGTACTTC.